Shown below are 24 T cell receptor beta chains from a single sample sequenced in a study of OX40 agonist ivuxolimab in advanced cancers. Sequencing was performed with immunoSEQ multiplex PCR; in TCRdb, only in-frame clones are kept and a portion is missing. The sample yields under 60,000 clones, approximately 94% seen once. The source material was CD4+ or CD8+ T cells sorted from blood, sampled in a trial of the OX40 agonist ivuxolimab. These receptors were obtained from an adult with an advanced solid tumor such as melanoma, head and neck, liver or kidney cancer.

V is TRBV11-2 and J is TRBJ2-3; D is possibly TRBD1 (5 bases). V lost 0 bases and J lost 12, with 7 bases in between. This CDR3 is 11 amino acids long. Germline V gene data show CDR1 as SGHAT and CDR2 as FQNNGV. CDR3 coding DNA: TGTGCCAGCAGCTTAGATTGGACACAGTATTTT. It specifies CASSLDWTQYF. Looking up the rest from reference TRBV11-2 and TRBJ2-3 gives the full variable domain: EAGVAQSPRYKIIEKRQSVAFWCNPISGHATLYWYQQILGQGPKLLIQFQNNGVVDDSQLPKDRFSAERLKGVDSTLKIQPAKLEDSAVYLCASSLDWTQYFGPGTRLTVL.

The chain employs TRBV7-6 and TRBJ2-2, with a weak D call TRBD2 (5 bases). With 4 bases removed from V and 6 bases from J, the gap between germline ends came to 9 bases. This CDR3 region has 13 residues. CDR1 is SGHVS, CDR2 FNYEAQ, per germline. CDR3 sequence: CASSSVGAGELFF. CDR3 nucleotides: TGTGCCAGCAGCTCCGTCGGGGCCGGGGAGCTGTTTTTT.

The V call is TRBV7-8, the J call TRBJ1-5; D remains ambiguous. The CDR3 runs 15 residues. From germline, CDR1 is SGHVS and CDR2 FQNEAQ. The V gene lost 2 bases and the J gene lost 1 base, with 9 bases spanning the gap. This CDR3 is CASSLRGTSNQPQHF. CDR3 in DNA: TGTGCCAGCAGCTTAAGAGGAACGAGCAATCAGCCCCAGCATTTT. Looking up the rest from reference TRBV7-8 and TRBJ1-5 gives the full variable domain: GAGVSQSPRYKVAKRGQDVALRCDPISGHVSLFWYQQALGQGPEFLTYFQNEAQLDKSGLPSDRFFAERPEGSVSTLKIQRTQQEDSAVYLCASSLRGTSNQPQHFGDGTRLSIL.

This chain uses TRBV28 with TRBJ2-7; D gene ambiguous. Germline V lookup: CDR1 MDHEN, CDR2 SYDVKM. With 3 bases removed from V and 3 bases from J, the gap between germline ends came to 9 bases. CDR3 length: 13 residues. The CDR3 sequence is CASSFSTGYEQYF. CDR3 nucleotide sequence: TGTGCCAGCAGTTTCTCCACGGGCTACGAGCAGTACTTC.

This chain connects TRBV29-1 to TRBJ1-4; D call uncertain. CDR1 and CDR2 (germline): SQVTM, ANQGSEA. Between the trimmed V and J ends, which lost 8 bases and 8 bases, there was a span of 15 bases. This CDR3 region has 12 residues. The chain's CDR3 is CSPRVEGEKLFF. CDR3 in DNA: TGCAGCCCCCGGGTGGAAGGGGAAAAACTGTTTTTT.

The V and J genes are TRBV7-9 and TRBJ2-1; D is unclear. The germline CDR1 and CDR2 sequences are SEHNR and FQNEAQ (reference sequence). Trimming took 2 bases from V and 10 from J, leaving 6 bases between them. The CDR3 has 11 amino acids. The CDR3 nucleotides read TGTGCCAGCAGCTTACAAGACGAGCAGTTCTTC. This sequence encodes CASSLQDEQFF.

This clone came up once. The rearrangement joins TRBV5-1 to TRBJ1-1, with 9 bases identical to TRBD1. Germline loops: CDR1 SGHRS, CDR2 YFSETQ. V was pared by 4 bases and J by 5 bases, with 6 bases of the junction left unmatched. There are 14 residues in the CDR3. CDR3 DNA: TGCGCCAGCAGCATGGACAGGGGTTTGACTGAAGCTTTCTTT. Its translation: CASSMDRGLTEAFF.

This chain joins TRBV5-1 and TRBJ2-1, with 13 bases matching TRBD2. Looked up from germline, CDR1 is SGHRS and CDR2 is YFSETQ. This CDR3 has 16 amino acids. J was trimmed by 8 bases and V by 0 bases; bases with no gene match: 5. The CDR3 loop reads CASSLAGLAGEHEQFF. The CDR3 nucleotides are TGCGCCAGCAGCTTGGCAGGACTAGCGGGAGAGCATGAGCAGTTCTTC.

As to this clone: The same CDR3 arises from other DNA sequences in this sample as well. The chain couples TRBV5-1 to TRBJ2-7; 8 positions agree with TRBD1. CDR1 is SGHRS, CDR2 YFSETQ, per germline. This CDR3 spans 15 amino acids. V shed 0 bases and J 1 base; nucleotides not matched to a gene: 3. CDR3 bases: TGCGCCAGCAGCTTGGGCGGACAGGGTTCCTACGAGCAGTACTTC. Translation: CASSLGGQGSYEQYF.

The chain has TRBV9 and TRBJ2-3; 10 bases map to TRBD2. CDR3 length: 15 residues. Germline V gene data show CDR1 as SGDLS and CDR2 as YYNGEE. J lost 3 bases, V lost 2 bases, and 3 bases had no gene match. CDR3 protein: CASSVTSGATDTQYF. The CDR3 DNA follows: TGTGCCAGCAGCGTTACTAGCGGGGCTACAGATACGCAGTATTTT. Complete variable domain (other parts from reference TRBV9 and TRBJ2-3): DSGVTQTPKHLITATGQRVTLRCSPRSGDLSVYWYQQSLDQGLQFLIQYYNGEERAKGNILERFSAQQFPDLHSELNLSSLELGDSALYFCASSVTSGATDTQYFGPGTRLTVL.

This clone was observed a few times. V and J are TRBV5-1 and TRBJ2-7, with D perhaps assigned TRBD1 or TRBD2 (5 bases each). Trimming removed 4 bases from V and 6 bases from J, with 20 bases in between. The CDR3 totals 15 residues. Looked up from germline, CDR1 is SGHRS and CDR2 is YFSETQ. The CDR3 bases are TGCGCCAGCAGCAGGGGTCATGGCGGGCGGGCCGAGCAGTACTTC. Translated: CASSRGHGGRAEQYF.

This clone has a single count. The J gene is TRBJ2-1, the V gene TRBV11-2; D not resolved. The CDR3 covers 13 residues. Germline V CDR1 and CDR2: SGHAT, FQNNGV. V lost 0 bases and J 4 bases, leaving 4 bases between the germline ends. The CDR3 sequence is CASSLEVYNEQFF. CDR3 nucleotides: TGTGCCAGCAGCTTAGAAGTTTACAATGAGCAGTTCTTC.

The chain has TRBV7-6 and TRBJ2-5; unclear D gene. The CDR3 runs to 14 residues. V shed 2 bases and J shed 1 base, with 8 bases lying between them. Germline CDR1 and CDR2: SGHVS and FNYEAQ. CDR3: CASSLLTGQETQYF. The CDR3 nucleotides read TGTGCCAGCAGCTTATTAACGGGCCAAGAGACCCAGTACTTC.

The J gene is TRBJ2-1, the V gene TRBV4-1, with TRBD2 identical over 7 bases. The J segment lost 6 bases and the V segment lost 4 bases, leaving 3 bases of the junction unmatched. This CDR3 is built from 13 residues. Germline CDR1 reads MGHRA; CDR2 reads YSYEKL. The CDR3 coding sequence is TGCGCCAGCAGCCTGGGGGAGGGCAATGAGCAGTTCTTC. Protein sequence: CASSLGEGNEQFF.

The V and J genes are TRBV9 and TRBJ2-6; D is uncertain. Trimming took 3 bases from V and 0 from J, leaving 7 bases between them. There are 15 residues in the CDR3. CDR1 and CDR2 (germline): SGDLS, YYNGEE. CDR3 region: CASSALFSGANVLTF. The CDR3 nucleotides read TGTGCCAGCAGCGCCCTGTTCTCTGGGGCCAACGTCCTGACTTTC.

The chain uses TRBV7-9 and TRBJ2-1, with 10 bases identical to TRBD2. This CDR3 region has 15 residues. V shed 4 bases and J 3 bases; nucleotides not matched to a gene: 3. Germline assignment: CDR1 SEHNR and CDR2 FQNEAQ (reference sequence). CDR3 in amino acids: CASSSRLAGYNEQFF. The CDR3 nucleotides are TGTGCCAGCAGCTCAAGACTAGCGGGCTACAATGAGCAGTTCTTC.

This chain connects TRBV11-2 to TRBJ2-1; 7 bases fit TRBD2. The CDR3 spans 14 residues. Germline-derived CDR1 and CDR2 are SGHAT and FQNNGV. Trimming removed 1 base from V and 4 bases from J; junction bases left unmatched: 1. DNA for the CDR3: TGTGCCAGCAGCTTAGTAGCGGGTTACAATGAGCAGTTCTTC. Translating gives CASSLVAGYNEQFF.

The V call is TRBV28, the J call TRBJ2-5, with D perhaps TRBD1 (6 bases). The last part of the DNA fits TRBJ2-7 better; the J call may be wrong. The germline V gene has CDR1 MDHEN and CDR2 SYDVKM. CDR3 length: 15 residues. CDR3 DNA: TGTGCCAGCAGTGTCCCCTTTACAGGGCACTACGAGCAGTACTTC. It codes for CASSVPFTGHYEQYF.

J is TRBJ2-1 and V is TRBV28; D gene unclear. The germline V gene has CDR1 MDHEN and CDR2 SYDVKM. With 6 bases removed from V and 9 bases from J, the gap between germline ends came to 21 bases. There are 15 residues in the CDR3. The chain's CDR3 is CASSPSRVSSPEQFF. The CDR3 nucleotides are TGTGCCAGCAGCCCTTCTCGGGTTTCGTCGCCTGAGCAGTTCTTC.

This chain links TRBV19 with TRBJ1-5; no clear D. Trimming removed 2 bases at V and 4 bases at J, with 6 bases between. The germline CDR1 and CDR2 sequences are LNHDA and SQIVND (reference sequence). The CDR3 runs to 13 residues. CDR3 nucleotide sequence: TGTGCCAGTAGTATACGCGGGAATCAGCCCCAGCATTTT. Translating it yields CASSIRGNQPQHF.

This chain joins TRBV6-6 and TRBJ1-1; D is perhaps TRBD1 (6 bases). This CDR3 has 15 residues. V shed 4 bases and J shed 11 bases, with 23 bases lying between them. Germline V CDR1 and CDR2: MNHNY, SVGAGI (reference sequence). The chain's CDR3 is CASSSLSGGGGGAFF. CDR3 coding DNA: TGTGCCAGCAGTTCCCTATCCGGGGGCGGCGGTGGTGCTTTCTTT.

The CDR3 nucleotides read TGCAGCGTTGAAGATCAGTATGGCTACACCTTC. Protein product: CSVEDQYGYTF. The rearrangement joins TRBV29-1 to TRBJ1-2; D gene uncertain. V lost 0 bases and J lost 5, with 4 bases in between. The CDR3 contains 11 residues. CDR1 is SQVTM and CDR2 is ANQGSEA in the germline V gene.

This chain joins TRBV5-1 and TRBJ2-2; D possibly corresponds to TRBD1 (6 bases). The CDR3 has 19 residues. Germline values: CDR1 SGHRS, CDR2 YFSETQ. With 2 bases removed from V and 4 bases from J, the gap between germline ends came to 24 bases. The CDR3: CASSLGTLSYSTATGELFF. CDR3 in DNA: TGCGCCAGCAGCTTAGGGACACTCTCTTATAGCACTGCCACCGGGGAGCTGTTTTTT.

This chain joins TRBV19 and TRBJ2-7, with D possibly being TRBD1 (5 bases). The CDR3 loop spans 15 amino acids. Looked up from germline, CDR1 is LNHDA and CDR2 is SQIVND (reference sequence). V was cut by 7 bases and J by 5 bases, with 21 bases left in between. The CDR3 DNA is TGTGCCAGTACCCCGTCAGCAGGGTATACCCACGAGCAGTACTTC. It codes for CASTPSAGYTHEQYF. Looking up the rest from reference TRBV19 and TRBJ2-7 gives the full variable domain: DGGITQSPKYLFRKEGQNVTLSCEQNLNHDAMYWYRQDPGQGLRLIYYSQIVNDFQKGDIAEGYSVSREKKESFPLTVTSAQKNPTAFYLCASTPSAGYTHEQYFGPGTRLTVT.